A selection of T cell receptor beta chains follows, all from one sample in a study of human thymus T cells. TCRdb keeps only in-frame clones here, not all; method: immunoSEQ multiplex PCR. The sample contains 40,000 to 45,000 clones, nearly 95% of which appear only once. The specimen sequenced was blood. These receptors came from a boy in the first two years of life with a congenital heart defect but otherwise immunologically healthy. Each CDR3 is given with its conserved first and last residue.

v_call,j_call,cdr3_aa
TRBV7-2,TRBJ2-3,CASSSQRVTSTDTQYF
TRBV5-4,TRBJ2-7,CASSLGRDYEQYF
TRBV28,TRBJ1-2,CASSLGGYGYTF
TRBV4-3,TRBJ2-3,CASSQTSGGDRDTQYF
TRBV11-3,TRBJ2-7,CASSKTGNHEQYF
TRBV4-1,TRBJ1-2,CASSPLSPNYGYTF
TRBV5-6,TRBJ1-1,CASSQGREAFF
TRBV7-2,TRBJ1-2,CASSFNRGTYGYTF
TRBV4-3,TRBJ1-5,CASRRYRQDWISNQPQHF
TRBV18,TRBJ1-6,CASSLLLGATDSPLHF
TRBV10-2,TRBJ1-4,CASRGATNEKLFF
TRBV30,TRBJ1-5,CAWTTGGSQPQHF
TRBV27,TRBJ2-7,CASSAGTSGDYEQYF
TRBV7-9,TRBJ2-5,CASSLGISTADQETQYF
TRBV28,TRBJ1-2,CASWPRGSYGYTF
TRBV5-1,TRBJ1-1,CASSQDRSSTEAFF
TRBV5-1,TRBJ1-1,CASSLAGPRTEAFF
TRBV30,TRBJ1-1,CAGSYRANTEAFF
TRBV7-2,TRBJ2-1,CASSAYSEQFF
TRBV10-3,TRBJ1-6,CAIRNRGGNSPLHF
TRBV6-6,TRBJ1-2,CASSYSGDVNYGYTF
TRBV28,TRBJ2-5,CASSFRTPETQYF
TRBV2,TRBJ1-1,CASSDGRNTEAFF
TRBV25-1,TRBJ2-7,CASSEDGVAGSYEQYF
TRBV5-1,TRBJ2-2,CASSPPHDTGELFF
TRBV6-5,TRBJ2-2,CASSYWDRGRTGELFF
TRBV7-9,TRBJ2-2,CARTSPNTGELFF
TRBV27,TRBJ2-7,CASSLSYRAYEQYF
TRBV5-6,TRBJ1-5,CASSLGGAGEQPQHF
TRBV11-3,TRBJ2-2,CASSLQGSGELFF
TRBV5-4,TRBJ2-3,CASSLGGADTQYF
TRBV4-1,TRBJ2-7,CASSQESAGGEQYF
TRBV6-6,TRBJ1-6,CASNPGKGPYNSPLHF
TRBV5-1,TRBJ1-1,CASSFRAGNTEAFF
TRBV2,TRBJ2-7,CASGDYEQYF
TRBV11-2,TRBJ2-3,CASSLKPGLAGGRDTQYF
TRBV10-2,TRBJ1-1,CASVWDRNTEAFF
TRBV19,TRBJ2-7,CASSMEVPYEQYF
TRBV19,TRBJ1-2,CASSIAHRTYGYTF
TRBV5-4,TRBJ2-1,CASSPGQVAYNEQFF
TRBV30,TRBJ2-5,CAWSVSGLVETQYF
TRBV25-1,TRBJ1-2,CASSERGTGGYTF
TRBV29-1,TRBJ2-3,CSVAQGSDTQYF
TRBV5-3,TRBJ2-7,CARSFQGGGPSYEQYF
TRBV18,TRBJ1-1,CASSPRSGNTEAFF
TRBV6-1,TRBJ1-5,CACRQGSNQPQHF
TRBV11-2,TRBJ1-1,CASSLTDDVTEAFF
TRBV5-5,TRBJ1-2,CASSLEGNYGYTF
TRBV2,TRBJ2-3,CASSKGLAGNTDTQYF
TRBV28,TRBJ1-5,CASSLRPQHF
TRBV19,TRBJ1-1,CASSPLEAFF
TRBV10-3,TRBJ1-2,CAIRTGNYGYTF
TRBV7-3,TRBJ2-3,CASSSAGTSGGDTQYF
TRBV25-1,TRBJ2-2,CASSELTDNTGELFF
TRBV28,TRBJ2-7,CASRLIGTGTYEQYF
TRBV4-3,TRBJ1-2,CASSQGQGAYGYTF
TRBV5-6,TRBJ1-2,CASSGTGTRNYGYTF